The 6 T cell receptor beta chains presented below share a single source sample, sequenced in a study of tumor-infiltrating lymphocytes in primary liver carcinoma (TCRdb year 2017). Without any cell sorting, total RNA and DNA were co-extracted from about 21-30 mg of bulk tissue using the AllPrep DNA/RNA mini kit. These reads were obtained on an Illumina HiSeq 2500. Using a constant-region primer and ProtoScript II reverse transcriptase, TCRbeta-specific cDNA was reverse-transcribed from 500 to 650 ng total RNA. Three nested multiplex PCR rounds, following a slightly modified ARM-PCR procedure, were used to build the TCRbeta libraries. The first two PCR rounds used multiplex TRBV1-TRBV30 forward primers with a Cbeta reverse primer, each for approximately 11 cycles. TCRdb handled the public reads itself, with Q25 trimming in fastp and clone calling in MiXCR, and kept productive beta chains. Entries are consolidated by CDR3 protein sequence, retaining the most common genes and DNA. For this sample there are fewer than 200,000 distinct CDR3 sequences; about 85% appear just once. Of the sample, 15% to 20% falls within the top ten clones.

The sample was tumor tissue from primary liver carcinoma. All receptors derive from a man aged 40-49 years with primary liver carcinoma and hepatitis B virus infection.

Turning to this clonotype: It is likely a read error, because the conserved phenylalanine at the end of the CDR3 is missing. The rearrangement uses TRBV29-1 and TRBJ2-7; TRBD1 matches at 9 bases. The CDR3 totals 15 residues. Per germline, CDR1 SQVTM and CDR2 ANQGSEA. V was clipped by 3 bases and J by 5 bases; unmatched bases: 11. DNA for the CDR3: TGCAGCGTTGAGGAATTGGACAGGGGAGTAGACGAGCAGTACTTA. Its translation: CSVEELDRGVDEQYL.

In regard to this clonotype: At one end the junction does not follow the germline gene, possibly because of a read error. The chain employs TRBV11-3 and TRBJ2-1; D gene ambiguous. CDR1 SGHNT and CDR2 YENEEA come from the germline V gene. This CDR3 region has 14 residues. The CDR3: CAFSLGVSNNKQFF. For the CDR3, the DNA is TGTGCCTTCAGCTTAGGCGTCTCGAACAATAAGCAGTTCTTC. The variable domain in full, completed from reference TRBV11-3 and TRBJ2-1, reads EAGVVQSPRYKIIEKKQPVAFWCNPISGHNTLYWYLQNLGQGPELLIRYENEEAVDDSQLPKDRFSAERLKGVDSTLKIQPAELGDSAVYLCAFSLGVSNNKQFFGPGTRLTVL.

As regards this clonotype: The junction departs from germline at one end; a sequencing error may be responsible. The chain links TRBV11-3 to TRBJ2-1, with D unresolved. The CDR3 covers 14 residues. CDR1 is SGHNT and CDR2 is YENEEA in the germline V gene. CDR3: CANILGVSKNEQIF. CDR3 sequence (DNA): TGTGCCAACATCTTAGGCGTCTCGAAGAATGAGCAGATCTTC.

The count of this clonotype is one. In this CDR3 the conserved last residue, phenylalanine or tryptophan, is missing, so a read error is likely. The V and J genes are TRBV6-2 or TRBV6-3 and TRBJ2-7; perhaps TRBD2 as D (6 bases). Between the trimmed V and J ends, which lost 6 bases and 5 bases, there was a span of 17 bases. The CDR3 contains 14 residues. CDR1 MNHEY and CDR2 SVGEGT come from the germline V gene. The DNA of the CDR3 is TGTGCCAGCAGCCTCCGGGAGAGGACCCACGAGCAGTACTTA. Amino acid sequence: CASSLRERTHEQYL.

Remarks on this clonotype: The conserved phenylalanine or tryptophan normally closing the CDR3 is absent here, so this likely arose from a read error. J is TRBJ2-1 and V is TRBV12-3 or TRBV12-4; D is perhaps TRBD1 (6 bases). The CDR3 loop spans 16 amino acids. This CDR3 is CVSSKRDNSLRDEQFI. Written as DNA, the CDR3 is TGTGTCAGCAGTAAACGGGACAATTCTCTCCGGGATGAGCAGTTCATC.

The chain joins TRBV5-4 to TRBJ2-7; 8 nucleotides line up with TRBD1. The CDR3 is 13 residues long. V was clipped by 6 bases and J by 4 bases; unmatched bases: 6. Germline CDR1 and CDR2: SGHNT and YYREEE (reference sequence). CDR3 loop: CASNGQGSYEQYF. The CDR3 bases are TGTGCCAGCAACGGACAGGGCTCTTACGAGCAGTACTTC. The full variable domain, in which reference TRBV5-4 and TRBJ2-7 provide the parts outside the CDR3, is ETGVTQSPTHLIKTRGQQVTLRCSSQSGHNTVSWYQQALGQGPQFIFQYYREEENGRGNFPPRFSGLQFPNYSSELNVNALELDDSALYLCASNGQGSYEQYFGPGTRLTVT.